The text below deals with one TCR beta chain. Its antigen is currently unknown. TCRdb's copy holds only in-frame clones and misses some; the assay was immunoSEQ multiplex PCR. The table includes 150,000 or so clones, 75% to 95% detected once. This entry comes from a study of T cell responses to AZD1222 COVID-19 vaccine. General study findings and limits: An increase in Spike-specific TCR breadth and depth was observed after two AZD1222 doses. A reported finding is that nearly half of spike-specific TCRs target unmutated variant regions.

CDR3 length: 13 residues. Trimming removed 2 bases at V and 5 bases at J, with 9 bases between. The germline V gene encodes CDR1 MNHEY and CDR2 SVGEGT. This rearrangement joins TRBV6-2 or TRBV6-3 to TRBJ2-5; no clear D. The source material was peripheral blood, sampled on day 0 of AZD1222 vaccination. This sequence originates from an adult in good health. CDR3 protein: CASSYVNVETQYF. In DNA form, the CDR3 reads TGTGCCAGCAGTTACGTTAACGTTGAGACCCAGTACTTC.